The clone carrying this TCR beta chain was observed a few times. Per the germline V gene, CDR1 is SGHRS and CDR2 is YFSETQ. Trimming removed 4 bases at V and 8 bases at J, with 18 bases between. The CDR3 is 14 residues long. The time point: patch test 1, 2 weeks after DPC sensitization. Treatment: therapeutic diphenylcyclopropenone sensitization with weekly scalp DPC. MiXCR, run by TCRdb on the RACE reads, gives a single entry per CDR3 protein. The sample includes roughly 180,000 distinct CDR3 sequences, approximately 15% of them seen just once. These data belong to a study of human T cells and chemical hapten exposure.

This specimen was whole blood, taken in connection with sensitization to the hapten diphenylcyclopropenone (DPC). The receptor's source is a woman in her 30s with alopecia areata. Some clones in this sample may be carry-over from other donors' samples. The chain recombines TRBV5-1 with TRBJ1-2; TRBD1 might be the D (5 bases). CDR3 loop: CASSPHGPGDGYTF. As DNA, the CDR3 is TGCGCCAGCAGCCCTCATGGGCCTGGGGACGGCTACACCTTC.